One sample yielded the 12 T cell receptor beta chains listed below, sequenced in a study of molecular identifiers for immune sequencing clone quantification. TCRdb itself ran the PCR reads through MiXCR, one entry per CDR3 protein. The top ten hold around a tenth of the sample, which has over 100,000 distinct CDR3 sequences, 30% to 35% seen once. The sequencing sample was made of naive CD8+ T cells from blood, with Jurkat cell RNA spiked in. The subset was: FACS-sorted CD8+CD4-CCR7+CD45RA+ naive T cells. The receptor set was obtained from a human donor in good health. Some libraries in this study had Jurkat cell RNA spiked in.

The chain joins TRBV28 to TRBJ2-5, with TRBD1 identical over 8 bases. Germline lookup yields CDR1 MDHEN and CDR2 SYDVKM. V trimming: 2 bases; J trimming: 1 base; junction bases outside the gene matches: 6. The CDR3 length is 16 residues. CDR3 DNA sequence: TGTGCCAGCAGTTTAGGCACAGGGGGTCTCCAAGAGACCCAGTACTTC. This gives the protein CASSLGTGGLQETQYF.

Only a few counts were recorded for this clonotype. The CDR3 is CAISDTGTAKDTQYF. DNA of the CDR3: TGTGCCATCAGCGACACTGGGACTGCGAAGGATACGCAGTATTTT. The V call is TRBV10-3, the J call TRBJ2-3; tentatively, D is TRBD2 (6 bases). Between the trimmed V and J ends, which lost 6 bases and 6 bases, there was a span of 19 bases. Per germline, CDR1 ENHRY and CDR2 SYGVKD. This CDR3 spans 15 amino acids.

In DNA, the CDR3 is TGTGCCAGCAGCGAAACAGGGAACGAGCAGTACTTC. Translated, it gives CASSETGNEQYF. The genes are TRBV7-9 and TRBJ2-7; D is possibly TRBD1 (6 bases). The CDR3 is 12 amino acids. V dropped 5 bases and J dropped 5 bases, with 10 bases sitting between them. The germline CDR1 and CDR2 sequences are SEHNR and FQNEAQ (reference sequence).

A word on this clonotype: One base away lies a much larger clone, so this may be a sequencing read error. CDR3 DNA: TGTGCCTGCAGCCCGCCCGGCAGGAACGAGCAGTACTTC. Its translation: CACSPPGRNEQYF. V and J are TRBV11-2 and TRBJ2-7; no reliable D call. This CDR3 spans 13 amino acids. Per the germline V gene, CDR1 is SGHAT and CDR2 is FQNNGV.

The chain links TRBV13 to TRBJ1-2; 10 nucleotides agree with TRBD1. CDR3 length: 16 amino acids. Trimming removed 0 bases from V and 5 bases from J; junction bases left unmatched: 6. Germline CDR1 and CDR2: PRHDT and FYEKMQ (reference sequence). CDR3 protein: CASSLGDRGTGYGYTF. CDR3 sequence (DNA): TGTGCCAGCAGCTTAGGGGACAGGGGGACAGGTTATGGCTACACCTTC.

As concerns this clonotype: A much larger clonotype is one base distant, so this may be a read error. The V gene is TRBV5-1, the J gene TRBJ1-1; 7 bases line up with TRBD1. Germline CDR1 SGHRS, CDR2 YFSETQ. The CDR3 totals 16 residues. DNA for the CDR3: TGCGCCAGCAGCTCTCCCCCGACAGGGCATAACACTGAAGCTTCCTTT. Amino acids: CASSSPPTGHNTEASF. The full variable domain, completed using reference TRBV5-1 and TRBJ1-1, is KAGVTQTPRYLIKTRGQQVTLSCSPISGHRSVSWYQQTPGQGLQFLFEYFSETQRNKGNFPGRFSGRQFSNSRSEMNVSTLELGDSALYLCASSSPPTGHNTEASFGQGTRLTVV.

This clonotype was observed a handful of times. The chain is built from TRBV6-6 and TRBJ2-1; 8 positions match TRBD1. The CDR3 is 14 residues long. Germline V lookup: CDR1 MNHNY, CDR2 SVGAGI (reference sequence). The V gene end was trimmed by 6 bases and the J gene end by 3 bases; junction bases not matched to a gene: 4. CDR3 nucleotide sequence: TGTGCCAGCAGCGAAACAGGGGGCTACAATGAGCAGTTCTTC. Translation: CASSETGGYNEQFF.

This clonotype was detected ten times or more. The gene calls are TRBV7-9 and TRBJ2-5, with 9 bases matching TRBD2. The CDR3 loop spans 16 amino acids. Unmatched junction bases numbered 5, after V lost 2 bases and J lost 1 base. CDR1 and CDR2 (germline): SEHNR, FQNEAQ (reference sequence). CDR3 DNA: TGTGCCAGCAGCTTATCGCCTAGCGGGATCCAAGAGACCCAGTACTTC. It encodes CASSLSPSGIQETQYF.

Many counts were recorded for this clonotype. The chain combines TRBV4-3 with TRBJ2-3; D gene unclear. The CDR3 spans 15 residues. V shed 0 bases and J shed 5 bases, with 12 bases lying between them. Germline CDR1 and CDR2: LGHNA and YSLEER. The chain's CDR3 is CASSQEGLRIDTQYF. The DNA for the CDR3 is TGCGCCAGCAGCCAAGAGGGCCTACGGATAGATACGCAGTATTTT.

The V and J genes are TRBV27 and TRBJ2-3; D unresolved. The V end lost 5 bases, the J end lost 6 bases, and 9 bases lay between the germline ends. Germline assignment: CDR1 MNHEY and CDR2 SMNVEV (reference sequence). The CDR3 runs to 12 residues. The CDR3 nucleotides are TGTGCCAGCAGTCACGATATTGATACGCAGTATTTT. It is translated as CASSHDIDTQYF.

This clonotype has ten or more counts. The CDR3 is CSVVGGLPLTDTQYF. The CDR3 DNA reads TGCAGCGTTGTAGGGGGGCTCCCGCTCACAGATACGCAGTATTTT. The chain joins TRBV29-1 to TRBJ2-3; perhaps D is TRBD1 or TRBD2 (6 bases each). Germline CDR1 reads SQVTM; CDR2 reads ANQGSEA. Trimming removed 4 bases from V and 2 bases from J, with 16 bases in between. This CDR3 spans 15 amino acids.

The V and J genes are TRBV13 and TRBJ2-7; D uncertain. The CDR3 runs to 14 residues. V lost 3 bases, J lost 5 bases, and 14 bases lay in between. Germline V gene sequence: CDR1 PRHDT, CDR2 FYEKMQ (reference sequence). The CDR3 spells CASSLLGVQDEQYF. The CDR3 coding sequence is TGTGCCAGCAGCTTGTTAGGCGTTCAGGACGAGCAGTACTTC.